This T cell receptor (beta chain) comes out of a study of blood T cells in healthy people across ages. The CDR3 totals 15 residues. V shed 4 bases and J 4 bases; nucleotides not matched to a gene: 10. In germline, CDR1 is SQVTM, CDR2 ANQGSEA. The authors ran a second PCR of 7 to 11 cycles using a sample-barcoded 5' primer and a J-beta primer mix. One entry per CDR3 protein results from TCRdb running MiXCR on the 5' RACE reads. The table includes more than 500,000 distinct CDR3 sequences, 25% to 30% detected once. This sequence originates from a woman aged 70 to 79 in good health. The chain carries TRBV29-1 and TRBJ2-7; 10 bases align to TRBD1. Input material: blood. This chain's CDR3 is CSVVVRTGGIYEQYF. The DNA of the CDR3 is TGCAGCGTTGTGGTGCGGACAGGGGGAATTTACGAGCAGTACTTC.